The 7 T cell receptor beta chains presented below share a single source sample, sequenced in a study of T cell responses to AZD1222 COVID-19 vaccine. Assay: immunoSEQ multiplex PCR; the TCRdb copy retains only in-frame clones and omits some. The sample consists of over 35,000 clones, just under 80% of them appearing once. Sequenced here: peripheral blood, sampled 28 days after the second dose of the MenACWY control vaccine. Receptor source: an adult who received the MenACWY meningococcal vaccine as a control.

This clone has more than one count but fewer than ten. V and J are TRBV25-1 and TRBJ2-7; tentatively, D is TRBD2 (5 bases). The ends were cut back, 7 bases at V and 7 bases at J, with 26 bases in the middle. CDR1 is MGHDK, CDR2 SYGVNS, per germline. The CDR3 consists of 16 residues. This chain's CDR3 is CASTPVCRRRMREQYV. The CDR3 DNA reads TGTGCCAGCACCCCGGTCTGTAGGAGGCGAATGAGGGAGCAGTACGTC.

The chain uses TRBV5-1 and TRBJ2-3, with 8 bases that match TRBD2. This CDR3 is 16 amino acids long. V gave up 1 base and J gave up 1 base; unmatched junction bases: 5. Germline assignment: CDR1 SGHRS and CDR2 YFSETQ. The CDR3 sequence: CASSLRAGGRTDTQYF. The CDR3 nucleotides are TGCGCCAGCAGCTTGCGGGCGGGGGGACGCACAGATACGCAGTATTTT. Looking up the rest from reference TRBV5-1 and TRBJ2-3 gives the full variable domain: KAGVTQTPRYLIKTRGQQVTLSCSPISGHRSVSWYQQTPGQGLQFLFEYFSETQRNKGNFPGRFSGRQFSNSRSEMNVSTLELGDSALYLCASSLRAGGRTDTQYFGPGTRLTVL.

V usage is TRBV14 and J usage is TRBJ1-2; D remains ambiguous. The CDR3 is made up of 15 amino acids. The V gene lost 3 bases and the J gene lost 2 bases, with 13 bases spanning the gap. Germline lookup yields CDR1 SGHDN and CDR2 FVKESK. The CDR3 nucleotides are TGTGCCAGCAGCCAGCCGGGCACACGAAACTATGGCTACACCTTC. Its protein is CASSQPGTRNYGYTF.

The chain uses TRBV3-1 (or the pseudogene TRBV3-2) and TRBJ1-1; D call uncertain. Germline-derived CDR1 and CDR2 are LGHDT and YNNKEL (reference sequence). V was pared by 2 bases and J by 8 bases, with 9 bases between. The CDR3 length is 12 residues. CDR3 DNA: TGTGCCAGCAGCCAACTGATGAAAGAAGCTTTCTTT. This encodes CASSQLMKEAFF.

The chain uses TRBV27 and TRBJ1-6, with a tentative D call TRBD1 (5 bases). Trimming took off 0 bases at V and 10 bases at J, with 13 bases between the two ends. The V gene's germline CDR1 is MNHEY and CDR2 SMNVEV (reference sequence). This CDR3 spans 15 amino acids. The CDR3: CASSLSRERGSPLHF. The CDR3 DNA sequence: TGTGCCAGCAGTTTATCGCGAGAGAGGGGATCACCCCTCCACTTT.

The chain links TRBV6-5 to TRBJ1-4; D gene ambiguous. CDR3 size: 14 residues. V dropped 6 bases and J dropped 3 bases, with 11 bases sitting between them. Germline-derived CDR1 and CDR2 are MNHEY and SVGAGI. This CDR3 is CASSHGEANEKLFF. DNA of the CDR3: TGTGCCAGCAGCCACGGGGAGGCTAATGAAAAACTGTTTTTT.

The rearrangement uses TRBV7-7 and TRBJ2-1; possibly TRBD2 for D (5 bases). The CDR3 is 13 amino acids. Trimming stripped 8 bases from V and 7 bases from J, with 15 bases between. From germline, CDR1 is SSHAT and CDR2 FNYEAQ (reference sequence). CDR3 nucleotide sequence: TGTGCCAGCGGTCTAGCCTTGAGTAATGAGCAGTTCTTC. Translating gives CASGLALSNEQFF.